The clone carrying this T cell receptor beta chain was seen more than once but under ten times. Its target is unknown. The data stem from a study of T cells after yellow fever vaccination. Universal primer sites and UMIs were introduced during 5'RACE template-switching synthesis of TCR cDNA. TCRdb redid the calling of the 5' RACE reads with MiXCR, one entry per CDR3 protein. The table includes about 320,000 distinct CDR3 sequences, approximately 4.3% detected once. Broader study findings: The CD4 compartment and the CD8 compartment contained a small share of clonotypes in common.

The CDR3 extends over 14 amino acids. The V and J ends lost 5 bases and 0 bases respectively, with 11 bases between them. Germline V gene sequence: CDR1 MDHEN, CDR2 SYDVKM. Sequenced here: PBMCs, sampled 15 days after the yellow fever booster vaccination. The chain combines TRBV28 with TRBJ2-7; a weak D match, TRBD1 (6 bases). The clonotype was recovered from a man aged 18 to 29 who received the YFV17D yellow fever vaccine. CDR3 residues: CASSKRQDSYEQYV. For the CDR3, the DNA is TGTGCCAGCAGTAAGAGACAGGACTCCTACGAGCAGTACGTC.